One and the same sample provided the 2 T cell receptor beta chains below, sequenced in a study of cytomegalovirus exposure and HLA in healthy donors. The primer mix had 60 Vbeta and 13 Jbeta primers. Method: immunoSEQ multiplex PCR; TCRdb's copy keeps in-frame clones and lacks some. The sample lists around 150,000 clones, around 80% occurring once. The sample consisted of PBMCs. The receptors derive from a man aged 35-49 years in good health and CMV-seropositive.

The chain joins TRBV7-6 to TRBJ2-7; 8 nucleotides agree with TRBD2. V lost 1 base and J lost 2; bases outside the gene matches: 4. Looked up from germline, CDR1 is SGHVS and CDR2 is FNYEAQ. The CDR3 consists of 15 residues. CDR3 coding DNA: TGTGCCAGCAGCTTAGGAACTAGCGGTACCTACGAGCAGTACTTC. This codes for CASSLGTSGTYEQYF.

The gene calls are TRBV5-1 and TRBJ1-5; D is unclear. The CDR3 is made up of 15 amino acids. The germline V and J ends were trimmed by 4 bases and 2 bases, with 13 bases remaining between them. CDR1 and CDR2 from the germline V gene are SGHRS and YFSETQ. CDR3 nucleotides: TGCGCCAGCAGCCTGGGAGGGTTCGGCAATCAGCCCCAGCATTTT. Its translation is CASSLGGFGNQPQHF.